What follows are 10 T cell receptor beta chains derived from one specimen sequenced in a study of OX40 agonist ivuxolimab in advanced cancers. The repertoire was sequenced with immunoSEQ multiplex PCR; TCRdb's copy has only in-frame clones and lacks some. The table lists tens of thousands of clones, about 93% of them singletons. The input for sequencing was CD4+ or CD8+ T cells sorted from blood, taken in a trial of the OX40 agonist ivuxolimab. Receptor source: an adult with an advanced solid tumor such as melanoma, head and neck, liver or kidney cancer.

The J gene is TRBJ2-7, the V gene TRBV5-4; 8 nucleotides agree with TRBD2. The CDR3 loop spans 15 amino acids. With 4 bases clipped from V and 3 bases from J, the junction kept 9 bases outside the gene matches. The V gene's germline CDR1 is SGHNT and CDR2 YYREEE (reference sequence). Here the CDR3 DNA reads TGTGCCAGCAGCCTCGGGACTAGTAGAATCTACGAGCAGTACTTC. Its protein is CASSLGTSRIYEQYF.

V usage is TRBV7-6 and J usage is TRBJ1-1; tentatively, D is TRBD1 (6 bases). This CDR3 contains 14 residues. V was trimmed by 8 bases and J by 4 bases, leaving 17 bases between them. Germline CDR1 SGHVS, CDR2 FNYEAQ. CDR3 coding DNA: TGTGCCAGCCGAGGGGCAGGGGTAACCACTGAAGCTTTCTTT. Its translation: CASRGAGVTTEAFF.

The gene calls are TRBV29-1 and TRBJ2-6; no reliable D call. The CDR3 runs 14 residues. CDR1 and CDR2 (germline): SQVTM, ANQGSEA. V was cut by 4 bases and J by 0 bases, with 7 bases left in between. The CDR3 nucleotides read TGCAGCGTTGTACCCTACTCTGGGGCCAACGTCCTGACTTTC. It yields the protein CSVVPYSGANVLTF.

The chain couples TRBV7-2 to TRBJ2-7; D could derive from TRBD1 or TRBD2 (6 bases each). The CDR3 totals 17 residues. The germline V and J ends were trimmed by 2 bases and 4 bases, with 21 bases remaining between them. From germline, CDR1 is SGHTA and CDR2 FQGNSA. This CDR3 reads CASSLLVLYGGTYEQYF. The CDR3 region has the DNA TGTGCCAGCAGCTTATTAGTTTTATACGGGGGCACTTACGAGCAGTACTTC.

The chain combines TRBV10-3 with TRBJ1-5; 8 bases agree with TRBD1. Trimming cost V 3 bases and J 1 base; bases outside gene matches: 8. The CDR3 contains 17 residues. Germline CDR1 ENHRY, CDR2 SYGVKD. The CDR3 nucleotides read TGTGCCATCAGTGAATGGACAGGGTATGGAAGCAATCAGCCCCAGCATTTT. Its protein is CAISEWTGYGSNQPQHF.

This chain connects TRBV18 to TRBJ2-3; D gene ambiguous. Germline-derived CDR1 and CDR2 are KGHSH and LQKENI. The CDR3 contains 15 residues. Trimming removed 3 bases from V and 2 bases from J, with 12 bases in between. This CDR3 reads CASSPIRLNTDTQYF. The DNA for the CDR3 is TGTGCCAGCTCACCTATCCGACTTAACACAGATACGCAGTATTTT.

The V gene is TRBV5-4, the J gene TRBJ1-2; D may be TRBD1 (6 bases). Deletions cut 4 bases from V and 10 bases from J, with 17 bases between. The CDR3 extends over 13 amino acids. The V gene's germline CDR1 is SGHNT and CDR2 YYREEE (reference sequence). The CDR3 region is CASSGGQRGAYTF. CDR3 nucleotides: TGTGCCAGCAGCGGCGGACAGCGAGGCGCCTACACCTTC.

In DNA form, the CDR3 reads TGTGCCAGCAGCTTAGATAGGGGGCCCGGGGAGCTGTTTTTT. Amino acid sequence: CASSLDRGPGELFF. The chain carries TRBV11-3 and TRBJ2-2; 7 bases align to TRBD1. This CDR3 contains 14 residues. The V and J ends lost 0 bases and 6 bases, in that order; junction bases with no gene match: 1. CDR1 is SGHNT and CDR2 is YENEEA in the germline V gene.

This clone was detected only a few times. This chain joins TRBV12-5 and TRBJ2-5, with D uncertain. Germline CDR1 and CDR2: LGHNT and FRNRAP. V lost 6 bases to trimming and J lost 1 base, with 6 bases between them. CDR3 length: 12 residues. The CDR3 reads CASGGPQETQYF. CDR3 in DNA: TGTGCTAGTGGCGGACCCCAAGAGACCCAGTACTTC.

The chain combines TRBV11-2 with TRBJ2-2; 8 bases align to TRBD2. The trim removed 4 bases at V and 5 bases at J, leaving 18 bases unmatched. Germline CDR1 reads SGHAT; CDR2 reads FQNNGV. The CDR3 spans 19 residues. As DNA, the CDR3 is TGTGCCAGCAGCTCCATAAAACCCAAGCGGGAGTCGGTAACCGGGGAGCTGTTTTTT. This gives the protein CASSSIKPKRESVTGELFF.